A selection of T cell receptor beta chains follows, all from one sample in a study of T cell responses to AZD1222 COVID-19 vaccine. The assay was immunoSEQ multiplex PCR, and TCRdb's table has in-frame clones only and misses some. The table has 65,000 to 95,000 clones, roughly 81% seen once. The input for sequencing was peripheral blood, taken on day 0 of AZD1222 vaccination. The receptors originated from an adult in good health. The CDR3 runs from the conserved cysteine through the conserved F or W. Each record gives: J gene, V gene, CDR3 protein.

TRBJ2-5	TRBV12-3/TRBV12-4	CASSSRGQETQYF
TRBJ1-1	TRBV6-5	CASSRLQGSNTEAFF
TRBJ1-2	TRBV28	CASSYRNYGYTF
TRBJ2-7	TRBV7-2	CASSLAGGGVYEQYF
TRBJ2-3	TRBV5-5	CASSWDGRRGTDTQYF
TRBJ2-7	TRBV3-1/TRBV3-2	CASSQGVVGAYEQYF
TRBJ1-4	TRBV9	CASSVEGAPREKLFF
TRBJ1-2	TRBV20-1	CSARRGDGYTF
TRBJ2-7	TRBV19	CASSPDRVEQYF
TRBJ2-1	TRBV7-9	CASSPSRLAGEQFF
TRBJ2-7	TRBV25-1	CASSLSGGEQYF
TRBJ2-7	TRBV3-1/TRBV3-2	CASSRNPTGSYEQYF
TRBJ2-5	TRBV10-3	CAIKGDSQETQYF
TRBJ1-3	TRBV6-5	CASSYGTSGNTIYF
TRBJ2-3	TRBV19	CASRGGLGGDTQYF
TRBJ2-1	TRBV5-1	CASSLQGMDNEQFF
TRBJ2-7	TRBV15	CATSRGDSSVEQYF
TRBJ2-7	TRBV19	CASTTLAGGSYEQYF
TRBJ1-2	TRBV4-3	CASSQGENLYGYTF
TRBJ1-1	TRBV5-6	CASSRDRSEAFF
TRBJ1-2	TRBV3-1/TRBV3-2	CASSQELPRAHGYTF
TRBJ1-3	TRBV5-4	CASSQKQVNSGNTIYF
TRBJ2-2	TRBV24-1	CATSDTANTGELFF
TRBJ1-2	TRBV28	CASSYLYGGQGARAGGYTF
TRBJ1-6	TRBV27	CASSIRTMGGANSPLHF
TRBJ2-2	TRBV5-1	CASSLRFSNTGELFF
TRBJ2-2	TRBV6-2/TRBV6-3	CASSLWEVLTGELFF
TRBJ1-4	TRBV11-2	CASSFWTGKELFF
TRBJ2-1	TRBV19	CASSIETPTTYNEQFF
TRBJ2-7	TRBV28	CASSSGQGPSMKQYF
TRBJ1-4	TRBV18	CASSPPAGEGEKLFF
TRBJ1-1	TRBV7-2	CASSPEVGPTEAFF
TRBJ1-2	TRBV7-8	CASSLMGQGFHGYTF
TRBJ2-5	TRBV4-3	CASSHEYQETQYF
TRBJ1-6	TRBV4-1	CASSQGDGAGSPLHF
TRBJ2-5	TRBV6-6	CATYRGTEETQYF
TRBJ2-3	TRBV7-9	CASSLDGDTQYF
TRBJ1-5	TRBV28	CASSFLAGSGQPQHF
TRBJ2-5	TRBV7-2	CASSLSFGPAGGQETQYF
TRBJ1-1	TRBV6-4	CASSDRVGTEAFF
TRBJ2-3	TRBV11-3	CASSFSGGTDTQYF
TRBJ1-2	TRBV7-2	CASSSDWSYGYTF
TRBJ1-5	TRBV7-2	CASSLESNLETGGLQPQHF
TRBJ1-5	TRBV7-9	CASTTMGGQPQHF
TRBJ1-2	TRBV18	CASSPARSDGYTF
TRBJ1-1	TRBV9	CASSVTGNTEAFF
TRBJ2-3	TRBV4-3	CASSQVHGGATSTQYF
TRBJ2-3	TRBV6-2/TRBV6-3	CASSLRPLGQASTDTQYF
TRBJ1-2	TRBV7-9	CASSFQTALYGYTF
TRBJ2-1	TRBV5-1	CASSTGDNEQFF
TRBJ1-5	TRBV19	CASTGGQAQPQHF
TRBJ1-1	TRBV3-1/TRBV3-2	CASSQGTGAKNTEAFF
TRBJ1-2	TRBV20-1	CSADRENGYTF
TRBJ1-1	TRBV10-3	CAIKAGLMNTEAFF
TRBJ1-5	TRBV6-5	CASGRTGGVDQPQHF